The entry below describes one T cell receptor beta chain. This entry is derived from a study of PD-1 blockade in classical Hodgkin lymphoma. TCRdb's table, derived via immunoSEQ multiplex PCR, lists solely in-frame clones and lacks some. Seen here are about 61,000 clones, 85% to 90% observed once, and the top ten hold approximately 15%. With 2 bases removed from V and 5 bases from J, the gap between germline ends came to 11 bases. This CDR3 contains 14 residues. Germline V gives CDR1 SGHDT, CDR2 YYEEEE. Brentuximab vedotin exposure varied among the patients, all of whom had relapsed after autologous stem cell transplantation.

The starting material was peripheral blood mononuclear cells (PBMCs), obtained at baseline. The sequence derives from a human donor with classical Hodgkin lymphoma. The V gene is TRBV5-6, the J gene TRBJ2-1; TRBD1 is a possible D gene (6 bases). CDR3 sequence reads: CASSFRGIDNEQFF. The CDR3 region has the DNA TGTGCCAGCAGCTTCAGGGGAATCGACAATGAGCAGTTCTTC.